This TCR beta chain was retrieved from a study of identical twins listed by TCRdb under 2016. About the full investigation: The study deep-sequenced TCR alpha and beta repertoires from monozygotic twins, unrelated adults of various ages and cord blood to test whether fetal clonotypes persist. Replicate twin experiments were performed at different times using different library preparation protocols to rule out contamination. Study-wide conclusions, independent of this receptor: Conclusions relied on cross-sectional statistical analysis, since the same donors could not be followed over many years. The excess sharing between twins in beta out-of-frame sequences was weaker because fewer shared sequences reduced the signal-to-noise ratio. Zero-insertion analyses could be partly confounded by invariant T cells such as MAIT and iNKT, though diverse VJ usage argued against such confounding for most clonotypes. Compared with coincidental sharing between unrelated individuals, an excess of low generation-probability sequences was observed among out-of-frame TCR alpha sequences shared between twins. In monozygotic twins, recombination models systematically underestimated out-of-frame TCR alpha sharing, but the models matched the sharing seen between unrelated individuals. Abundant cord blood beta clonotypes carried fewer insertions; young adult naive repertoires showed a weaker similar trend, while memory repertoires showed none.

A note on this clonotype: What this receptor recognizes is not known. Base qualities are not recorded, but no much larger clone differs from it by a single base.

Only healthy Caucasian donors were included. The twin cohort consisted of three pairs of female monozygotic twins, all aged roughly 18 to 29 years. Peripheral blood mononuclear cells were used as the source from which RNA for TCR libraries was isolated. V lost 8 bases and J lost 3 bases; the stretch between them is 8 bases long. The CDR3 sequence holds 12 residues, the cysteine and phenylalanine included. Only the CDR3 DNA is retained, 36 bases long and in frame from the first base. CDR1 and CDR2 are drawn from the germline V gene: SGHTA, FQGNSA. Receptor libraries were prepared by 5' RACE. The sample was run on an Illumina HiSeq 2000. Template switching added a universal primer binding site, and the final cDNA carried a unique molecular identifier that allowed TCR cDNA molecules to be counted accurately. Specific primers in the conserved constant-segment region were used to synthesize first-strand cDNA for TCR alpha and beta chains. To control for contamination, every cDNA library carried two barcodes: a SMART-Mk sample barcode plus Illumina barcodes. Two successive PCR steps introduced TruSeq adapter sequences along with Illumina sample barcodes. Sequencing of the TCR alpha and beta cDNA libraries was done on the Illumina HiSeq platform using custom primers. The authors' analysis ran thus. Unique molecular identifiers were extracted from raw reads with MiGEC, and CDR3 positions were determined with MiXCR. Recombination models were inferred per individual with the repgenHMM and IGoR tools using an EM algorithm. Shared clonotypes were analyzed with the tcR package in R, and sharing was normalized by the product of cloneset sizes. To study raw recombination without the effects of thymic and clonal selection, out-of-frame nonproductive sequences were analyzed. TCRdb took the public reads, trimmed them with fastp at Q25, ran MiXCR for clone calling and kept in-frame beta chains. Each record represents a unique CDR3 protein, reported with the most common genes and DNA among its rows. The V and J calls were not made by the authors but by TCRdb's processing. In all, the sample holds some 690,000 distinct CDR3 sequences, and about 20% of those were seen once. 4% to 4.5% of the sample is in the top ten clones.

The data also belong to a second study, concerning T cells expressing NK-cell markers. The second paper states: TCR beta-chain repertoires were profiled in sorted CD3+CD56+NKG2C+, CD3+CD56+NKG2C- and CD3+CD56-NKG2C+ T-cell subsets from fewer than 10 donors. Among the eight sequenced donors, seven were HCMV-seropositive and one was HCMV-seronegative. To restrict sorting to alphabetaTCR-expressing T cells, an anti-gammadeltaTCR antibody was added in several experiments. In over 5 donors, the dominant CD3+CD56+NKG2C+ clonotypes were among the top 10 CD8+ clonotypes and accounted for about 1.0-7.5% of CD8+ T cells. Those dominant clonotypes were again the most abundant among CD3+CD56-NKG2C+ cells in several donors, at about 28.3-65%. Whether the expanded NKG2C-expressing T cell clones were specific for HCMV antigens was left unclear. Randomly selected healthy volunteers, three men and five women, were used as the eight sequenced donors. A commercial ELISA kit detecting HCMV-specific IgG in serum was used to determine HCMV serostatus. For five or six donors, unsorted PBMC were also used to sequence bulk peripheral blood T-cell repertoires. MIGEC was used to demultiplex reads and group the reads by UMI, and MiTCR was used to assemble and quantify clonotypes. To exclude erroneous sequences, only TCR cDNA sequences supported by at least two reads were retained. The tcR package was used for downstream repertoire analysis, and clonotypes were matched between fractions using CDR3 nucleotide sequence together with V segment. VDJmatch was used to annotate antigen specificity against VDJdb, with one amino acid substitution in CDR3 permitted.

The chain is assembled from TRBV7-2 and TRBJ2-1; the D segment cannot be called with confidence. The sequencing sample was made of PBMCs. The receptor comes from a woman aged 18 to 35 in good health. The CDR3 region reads CASGPNYNEQFF. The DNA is TGTGCCAGCGGCCCTAACTACAATGAGCAGTTCTTC. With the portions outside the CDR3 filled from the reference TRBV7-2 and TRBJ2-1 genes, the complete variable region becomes GAGVSQSPSNKVTEKGKDVELRCDPISGHTALYWYRQSLGQGLEFLIYFQGNSAPDKSGLPSDRFSAERTGGSVSTLTIQRTQQEDSAVYLCASGPNYNEQFFGPGTRLTVL.